Below, 8 T cell receptor beta chains from the same sample are listed, as sequenced in a study of CD4+ T cells in melanoma. Data came from immunoSEQ multiplex PCR; TCRdb stores just in-frame clones and leaves some out. This sample has some 50,000 clones, with 75% to 90% found just once. The sample was peripheral blood. The receptors here all came from a human donor with melanoma.

The V and J genes are TRBV27 and TRBJ2-7; 7 bases agree with TRBD1. The CDR3 has 14 residues. In germline, CDR1 is MNHEY, CDR2 SMNVEV (reference sequence). J was trimmed by 3 bases and V by 5 bases; bases with no gene match: 7. CDR3 nucleotide sequence: TGTGCCAGCAGTGCCACAGGGGCGCTCTACGAGCAGTACTTC. Protein: CASSATGALYEQYF.

This chain links TRBV4-1 with TRBJ2-5; 8 bases align to TRBD2. The length of the CDR3 is 18 residues. Germline CDR1 and CDR2: MGHRA and YSYEKL. J was trimmed by 5 bases and V by 1 base; bases with no gene match: 15. The CDR3 spells CASSQVGIRGGIGETQYF. CDR3 coding DNA: TGCGCCAGCAGCCAAGTGGGGATTCGGGGGGGGATCGGGGAGACCCAGTACTTC.

This sequence joins TRBV6-1 and TRBJ1-3; D gene uncertain. The CDR3 is 17 residues long. Germline V CDR1 and CDR2: MNHNS, SASEGT. The V end was cut by 3 bases, the J end by 0 bases, with 15 bases between. The DNA of the CDR3 is TGTGCCAGCAGTGACCGGGCCGCGGTTAGCTCTGGAAACACCATATATTTT. It specifies CASSDRAAVSSGNTIYF.

This chain connects TRBV5-4 to TRBJ1-2, with a tentative D call TRBD1 (6 bases). Germline V gene lookup returns CDR1 SGHNT and CDR2 YYREEE (reference sequence). Trimming took off 4 bases at V and 2 bases at J, with 9 bases between the two ends. The CDR3 loop spans 13 amino acids. CDR3 sequence reads: CASSRQDNYGYTF. CDR3 in DNA: TGTGCCAGCAGCAGACAGGACAACTATGGCTACACCTTC.

This clone was seen a single time. This rearrangement joins TRBV6-5 to TRBJ2-7, with D possibly matching TRBD2 (5 bases). Germline values: CDR1 MNHEY, CDR2 SVGAGI. Trimming stripped 4 bases from V and 1 base from J, with 14 bases between. CDR3 size: 15 residues. CDR3 nucleotides: TGTGCCAGCAGTTCTCCCCGCGGGCTATCCTACGAGCAGTACTTC. Translated, it gives CASSSPRGLSYEQYF.

CDR3 sequence reads: CASSLQGTKETQYF. The CDR3 coding sequence is TGTGCCAGCAGCTTACAGGGAACGAAAGAGACCCAGTACTTC. The V gene is TRBV7-2, the J gene TRBJ2-5; weak D call: TRBD1 (5 bases). Per the germline V gene, CDR1 is SGHTA and CDR2 is FQGNSA. CDR3 size: 14 residues. The V gene lost 2 bases and the J gene lost 3 bases, with 10 bases spanning the gap.

The V call is TRBV4-1, the J call TRBJ2-5; 8 bases agree with TRBD1. The J segment lost 0 bases and the V segment lost 1 base, leaving 4 bases of the junction unmatched. Per the germline V gene, CDR1 is MGHRA and CDR2 is YSYEKL. The CDR3 extends over 16 amino acids. Written as DNA, the CDR3 is TGCGCCAGCAGCCAAGCCCCGGGACAGGACCAAGAGACCCAGTACTTC. Encoded protein: CASSQAPGQDQETQYF.

The count of this clone is one. The chain carries TRBV28 and TRBJ2-7; D possibly corresponds to TRBD2 (6 bases). Germline assignment: CDR1 MDHEN and CDR2 SYDVKM. Between the trimmed V and J ends, which lost 6 bases and 1 base, there was a span of 16 bases. The CDR3 sequence is 15 residues long. The chain's CDR3 is CASSSIRGYSYEQYF. CDR3 coding DNA: TGTGCCAGCAGCTCGATTCGGGGGTATTCCTACGAGCAGTACTTC.